These 29 T cell receptor beta chains were all obtained from the same sample, sequenced in a study of shared clonotypes between healthy human individuals (dated by TCRdb to the early 2020s). Libraries were prepared through the immunoSEQ multiplex PCR assay. The table comes from immuneACCESS by way of TCRdb, which keeps in-frame sequences with V and J called. Part of the clones is missing from these tables; in studies checked, under half for an unresolved V gene and the rest for unknown reasons. Counted in this sample were about 2.3 million clones; roughly 92% of them appeared once. 0.37% of the sample is held by the ten biggest clonotypes. Material: naive CD4+ T cells from PBMCs. Explained via the paper, the cell subset or site label denotes: CD45RA+ positively selected. These receptors came from a man between 18 and 35 years old in good health. Some clones in this sample may be carry-over from other donors' samples.

The chain carries TRBV7-3 and TRBJ2-3; D gene uncertain. The V and J ends lost 3 bases and 7 bases respectively, with 11 bases between them. The CDR3 sequence is 13 residues long. Germline V lookup: CDR1 SGHTA, CDR2 FQGTGA. In DNA, the CDR3 is TGTGCCAGCAGCTTCCCCCGACATCATACGCAGTATTTT. It yields the protein CASSFPRHHTQYF. The full variable domain, rest sourced from reference TRBV7-3 and TRBJ2-3, is GAGVSQTPSNKVTEKGKYVELRCDPISGHTALYWYRQSLGQGPEFLIYFQGTGAADDSGLPNDRFFAVRPEGSVSTLKIQRTERGDSAVYLCASSFPRHHTQYFGPGTRLTVL.

This clone has just a few counts. The V call is TRBV4-1, the J call TRBJ2-7; 12 bases are shared with TRBD1. CDR1 and CDR2 (germline): MGHRA, YSYEKL. This CDR3 is 16 amino acids long. Trimming at V came to 4 bases and at J to 7 bases, leaving 11 bases not matched to a gene. The DNA for the CDR3 is TGCGCCAGCAGCCCCACGTCGGGGACAGGGGGCTGGGAGCAGTACTTC. It codes for CASSPTSGTGGWEQYF.

This clone was seen just once. The chain uses TRBV18 and TRBJ2-3; 8 nucleotides line up with TRBD1. This CDR3 spans 14 amino acids. Per the germline V gene, CDR1 is KGHSH and CDR2 is LQKENI. V trimming: 3 bases; J trimming: 6 bases; junction bases outside the gene matches: 5. The DNA for the CDR3 is TGTGCCAGCTCACCCGGACAGGGTCTGGATACGCAGTATTTT. The encoded protein is CASSPGQGLDTQYF.

The J gene is TRBJ2-5, the V gene TRBV5-1; 9 bases align to TRBD1. Germline CDR1 is SGHRS and CDR2 is YFSETQ. Trimming removed 4 bases from V and 5 bases from J; junction bases left unmatched: 6. The length of the CDR3 is 14 residues. CDR3 in DNA: TGCGCCAGCAGCAAACAGGGGGCCGGGGAGACCCAGTACTTC. Translated, it gives CASSKQGAGETQYF.

The V and J genes are TRBV2 and TRBJ2-1, with 7 bases aligning to TRBD1. The CDR3 totals 15 residues. Germline V gene sequence: CDR1 SNHLY, CDR2 FYNNEI. Trimming took 8 bases from V and 1 from J; bases not matched to a gene: 8. CDR3 DNA sequence: TGTGCCAGCGGCTCAGACAGGGCTTCCTACAATGAGCAGTTCTTC. This encodes CASGSDRASYNEQFF.

This rearrangement joins TRBV7-9 to TRBJ2-3; D is ambiguous. Germline V gives CDR1 SEHNR, CDR2 FQNEAQ (reference sequence). The CDR3 totals 12 residues. The V end was cut by 7 bases, the J end by 4 bases, with 9 bases between. The CDR3 region is CASTPIPDTQYF. Written as DNA, the CDR3 is TGTGCCAGCACCCCCATCCCAGATACGCAGTATTTT.

The V call is TRBV6-5, the J call TRBJ2-7, with D uncertain. This CDR3 has 15 amino acids. Trimming stripped 6 bases from V and 2 bases from J, with 17 bases between. Germline V gene data show CDR1 as MNHEY and CDR2 as SVGAGI. The CDR3 region has the DNA TGTGCCAGCAGCCCCGAGCCTTCCACCCCCTACGAGCAGTACTTC. It is translated as CASSPEPSTPYEQYF.

The chain uses TRBV5-1 and TRBJ2-2; no definite D call. The V and J ends lost 1 base and 5 bases respectively, with 9 bases between them. CDR3 length equals 14 residues. Germline values: CDR1 SGHRS, CDR2 YFSETQ. DNA of the CDR3: TGCGCCAGCAGCTTGAGGGTCAGGACCGGGGAGCTGTTTTTT. Translated: CASSLRVRTGELFF.

V gene TRBV27 combines with J gene TRBJ1-5, with D tentatively TRBD1 (5 bases). The CDR3 is made up of 16 amino acids. V was trimmed by 5 bases and J by 6 bases, leaving 20 bases between them. Germline V gene sequence: CDR1 MNHEY, CDR2 SMNVEV (reference sequence). The CDR3, as DNA: TGTGCCAGCAGTGGGGGAACCTCAGGGTCCGGTCAGCCCCAGCATTTT. This sequence encodes CASSGGTSGSGQPQHF.

The chain joins TRBV12-5 to TRBJ2-1, with TRBD2 matching 9 bases. The V and J ends lost 0 bases and 9 bases, in that order; junction bases with no gene match: 9. Germline V gene sequence: CDR1 LGHNT, CDR2 FRNRAP. This CDR3 is built from 16 residues. CDR3 protein: CASGLVVAGVVGEQFF. The CDR3 DNA is TGTGCTAGTGGTTTGGTAGTAGCGGGAGTAGTAGGTGAGCAGTTCTTC.

The J gene is TRBJ1-2, the V gene TRBV7-3; D remains unclear. Germline V gives CDR1 SGHTA, CDR2 FQGTGA. CDR3 length: 13 residues. V was shortened by 0 bases and J by 3 bases, with 5 bases between the two germline ends. The CDR3 loop is CASSLTSDYGYTF. In nucleotides, the CDR3 is TGTGCCAGCAGCTTAACGTCGGACTATGGCTACACCTTC.

Worth noting for this clone: Other DNA variants within this sample encode the same CDR3. The V call is TRBV7-9, the J call TRBJ1-2; D is ambiguous. The CDR3 spans 11 residues. The V and J ends lost 5 bases and 3 bases respectively, with 4 bases between them. The germline gives CDR1 SEHNR, CDR2 FQNEAQ (reference sequence). CDR3 loop: CASSPDYGYTF. CDR3 nucleotide sequence: TGTGCCAGCAGCCCCGACTATGGCTACACCTTC.

The gene calls are TRBV10-3 and TRBJ2-3; D call uncertain. The V and J ends lost 3 bases and 10 bases respectively, with 14 bases between them. The CDR3 extends over 13 amino acids. The germline gives CDR1 ENHRY, CDR2 SYGVKD. CDR3: CAISDADVAPQYF. In nucleotides, the CDR3 is TGTGCCATCAGTGACGCGGACGTAGCCCCGCAGTATTTT.

This clone was seen a few times. This chain connects TRBV7-9 to TRBJ1-4; D remains ambiguous. The germline CDR1 and CDR2 sequences are SEHNR and FQNEAQ (reference sequence). Trimming pared 10 bases from V and 4 bases from J, leaving 13 bases between. CDR3 length equals 13 residues. The CDR3 region is CATEGNRNEKLFF. CDR3 nucleotides: TGTGCCACCGAGGGAAATCGTAATGAAAAACTGTTTTTT.

The chain uses TRBV10-3 and TRBJ1-5, with D tentatively TRBD1 (5 bases). CDR3 length: 13 amino acids. CDR1 is ENHRY, CDR2 SYGVKD, per germline. V was cut by 6 bases and J by 4 bases, with 10 bases left in between. CDR3 in DNA: TGTGCCATCAGATTCGACAGAAATCAGCCCCAGCATTTT. Its translation: CAIRFDRNQPQHF.

The chain has TRBV19 and TRBJ1-5; D gene uncertain. The CDR3 sequence is 12 residues long. The germline V and J ends were trimmed by 5 bases and 5 bases, with 7 bases remaining between them. CDR1 and CDR2 from the germline V gene are LNHDA and SQIVND (reference sequence). The CDR3 coding sequence is TGTGCCAGTAGTGCGGGTTATCAGCCCCAGCATTTT. Translating it yields CASSAGYQPQHF.

In nucleotides, the CDR3 is TGTGCCAGTAGTGGGTCCGGGCGCGGAAACACCATATATTTT. It codes for CASSGSGRGNTIYF. This sequence joins TRBV19 and TRBJ1-3; D ambiguous. V lost 5 bases, J lost 4 bases, and 12 bases lay in between. In germline, CDR1 is LNHDA, CDR2 SQIVND (reference sequence). The CDR3 extends over 14 amino acids.

The DNA for the CDR3 is TGTGCCAGCAGCCACGCCCTACTAGCGCCTCGATCTGATGAGCAGTTCTTC. Its translation: CASSHALLAPRSDEQFF. The rearrangement links TRBV7-3 to TRBJ2-1; 7 positions agree with TRBD2. The CDR3 sequence is 17 residues long. The V gene's germline CDR1 is SGHTA and CDR2 FQGTGA. With V trimmed by 5 bases and J by 8 bases, 18 bases remained unmatched. Together with reference TRBV7-3 and TRBJ2-1, the CDR3 gives the full variable domain: GAGVSQTPSNKVTEKGKYVELRCDPISGHTALYWYRQSLGQGPEFLIYFQGTGAADDSGLPNDRFFAVRPEGSVSTLKIQRTERGDSAVYLCASSHALLAPRSDEQFFGPGTRLTVL.

V gene TRBV28 combines with J gene TRBJ2-4, with 7 bases identical to TRBD1. The CDR3 length is 16 residues. The V gene end was trimmed by 1 base and the J gene end by 0 bases; junction bases not matched to a gene: 3. The germline V gene encodes CDR1 MDHEN and CDR2 SYDVKM. The CDR3 protein is CASSLLGTVAKNIQYF. In DNA, the CDR3 is TGTGCCAGCAGTTTATTAGGGACAGTAGCCAAAAACATTCAGTACTTC. Looking up the rest from reference TRBV28 and TRBJ2-4 gives the full variable domain: DVKVTQSSRYLVKRTGEKVFLECVQDMDHENMFWYRQDPGLGLRLIYFSYDVKMKEKGDIPEGYSVSREKKERFSLILESASTNQTSMYLCASSLLGTVAKNIQYFGAGTRLSVL.

The chain has TRBV28 and TRBJ1-4, with D hard to call. There are 13 residues in the CDR3. The V end was cut by 4 bases, the J end by 1 base, with 4 bases between. Germline V gene data show CDR1 as MDHEN and CDR2 as SYDVKM. This CDR3 reads CASSYGTNEKLFF. The CDR3 nucleotides are TGTGCCAGCAGTTACGGAACTAATGAAAAACTGTTTTTT.

Only one count was recorded for this clone. The chain couples TRBV5-8 to TRBJ1-4; 7 bases are shared with TRBD1. This CDR3 has 15 residues. CDR1 SGHTS and CDR2 YDEGEE come from the germline V gene. Trimming cost V 2 bases and J 5 bases; bases outside gene matches: 6. Here the CDR3 DNA reads TGTGCCAGCAGCTTTACCGGGACAGAGAATGAAAAACTGTTTTTT. Its translation is CASSFTGTENEKLFF.

The genes are TRBV28 and TRBJ2-3; D perhaps matches TRBD1 (5 bases). V shed 3 bases and J shed 10 bases, with 14 bases lying between them. CDR1 and CDR2 (germline): MDHEN, SYDVKM. The CDR3 runs to 13 residues. DNA for the CDR3: TGTGCCAGCAGTTTGGTGGAGAGCAGGGCGCAGTATTTT. Encoded protein: CASSLVESRAQYF.

The chain joins TRBV6-1 to TRBJ1-2, with unresolved D. The V end lost 4 bases, the J end lost 0 bases, and 6 bases lay between the germline ends. Germline V gene lookup returns CDR1 MNHNS and CDR2 SASEGT. This CDR3 contains 13 residues. In nucleotides, the CDR3 is TGTGCCAGCAGTGCAAGCCCTAACTATGGCTACACCTTC. Translated: CASSASPNYGYTF.

V usage is TRBV7-2 and J usage is TRBJ2-1; the D gene is possibly TRBD2 (5 bases). This CDR3 has 15 residues. Germline CDR1 is SGHTA and CDR2 is FQGNSA. Between the trimmed V and J ends, which lost 7 bases and 1 base, there was a span of 14 bases. The DNA for the CDR3 is TGTGCCAGCACCCCGTCGAGGGCGTCCTACAATGAGCAGTTCTTC. Its protein is CASTPSRASYNEQFF. The complete variable domain, with remaining parts taken from reference TRBV7-2 and TRBJ2-1, reads GAGVSQSPSNKVTEKGKDVELRCDPISGHTALYWYRQSLGQGLEFLIYFQGNSAPDKSGLPSDRFSAERTGGSVSTLTIQRTQQEDSAVYLCASTPSRASYNEQFFGPGTRLTVL.

The chain couples TRBV6-5 to TRBJ1-1; perhaps TRBD1 as D (5 bases). The V and J ends lost 7 bases and 4 bases respectively, with 16 bases between them. This CDR3 spans 14 amino acids. Looked up from germline, CDR1 is MNHEY and CDR2 is SVGAGI. The DNA of the CDR3 is TGTGCCAGCACTGTTACCAGGGCTGGCACTGAAGCTTTCTTT. Its translation: CASTVTRAGTEAFF.

The chain joins TRBV5-8 to TRBJ1-1, with a possible D match to TRBD1 (6 bases). V gave up 2 bases and J gave up 2 bases, with 16 bases separating them. Germline CDR1 reads SGHTS; CDR2 reads YDEGEE. This CDR3 spans 16 amino acids. The CDR3 loop reads CASSLSRLGANTEAFF. For the CDR3, the DNA is TGTGCCAGCAGCTTAAGTCGTCTGGGGGCCAACACTGAAGCTTTCTTT.

V and J are TRBV7-9 and TRBJ2-2; possible D gene TRBD2, 5 bases. This CDR3 comprises 16 residues. The ends were cut back, 2 bases at V and 2 bases at J, with 12 bases in the middle. Germline lookup yields CDR1 SEHNR and CDR2 FQNEAQ (reference sequence). The CDR3 DNA is TGTGCCAGCAGCTTAAGGAGGATAGCCAACACCGGGGAGCTGTTTTTT. Amino acids: CASSLRRIANTGELFF.

J is TRBJ1-1 and V is TRBV5-1; unclear D gene. CDR1 is SGHRS, CDR2 YFSETQ, per germline. CDR3 length: 11 amino acids. V was pared by 6 bases and J by 1 base, with 4 bases between. CDR3 bases: TGCGCCAGCAAACAGAACACTGAAGCTTTCTTT. Translation gives CASKQNTEAFF.

This chain links TRBV2 with TRBJ2-7, with TRBD2 identical over 7 bases. The CDR3 covers 15 residues. V lost 0 bases, J lost 6 bases, and 8 bases stayed unmatched. The V gene's germline CDR1 is SNHLY and CDR2 FYNNEI. The CDR3: CASSEAGGRRGEQYF. The CDR3, as DNA: TGTGCCAGCAGTGAAGCTGGCGGGAGAAGAGGCGAGCAGTACTTC.